One and the same sample provided the 2 T cell receptor beta chains below, sequenced in a study of T cell responses to AZD1222 COVID-19 vaccine. Assay: immunoSEQ multiplex PCR; the TCRdb copy retains only in-frame clones and omits some. The repertoire holds roughly 150,000 clones, with approximately 92% as singletons. The starting material was peripheral blood, obtained on day 0 of AZD1222 vaccination. These receptors came from an adult in good health.

For the CDR3, the DNA is TGTGCCATCAGTCCCGGGACTAACGGGCACGAGCAGTACTTC. It codes for CAISPGTNGHEQYF. The V gene is TRBV10-3, the J gene TRBJ2-7, with TRBD2 matching 7 bases. With 5 bases clipped from V and 5 bases from J, the junction kept 9 bases outside the gene matches. Germline lookup yields CDR1 ENHRY and CDR2 SYGVKD. There are 14 residues in the CDR3.

This clone appeared a few times. The chain has TRBV27 and TRBJ2-5; 13 bases align to TRBD2. CDR1 is MNHEY, CDR2 SMNVEV, per germline (reference sequence). This CDR3 contains 15 residues. J lost 1 base, V lost 6 bases, and 2 bases had no gene match. CDR3 residues: CASRRTSGGQETQYF. The CDR3 coding sequence is TGTGCCAGCAGGCGGACTAGCGGGGGCCAAGAGACCCAGTACTTC.